Listed here are 32 T cell receptor beta chains from one sample, sequenced in a study of blood T cell repertoires in COVID-19. The assay was immunoSEQ multiplex PCR, and TCRdb's table has in-frame clones only and misses some. The sample lists some 32,000 clones; around 90% were seen once. Sequenced material: peripheral blood. The receptors here all came from a man in his 60s with active COVID-19.

This chain joins TRBV7-9 and TRBJ1-2; D might be TRBD1 (6 bases). This CDR3 is built from 12 residues. The V end lost 8 bases, the J end lost 8 bases, and 15 bases lay between the germline ends. Germline V gene lookup returns CDR1 SEHNR and CDR2 FQNEAQ (reference sequence). Written as DNA, the CDR3 is TGTGCCAGCGGGCCTTGGGGGCTAGGCTACACCTTC. It is translated as CASGPWGLGYTF.

The V gene is TRBV27, the J gene TRBJ2-1; TRBD1 is a possible D gene (6 bases). The ends were cut back, 6 bases at V and 2 bases at J, with 17 bases in the middle. Germline values: CDR1 MNHEY, CDR2 SMNVEV (reference sequence). CDR3 length equals 16 residues. The CDR3 region is CASRFLDGGTYNEQFF. Written as DNA, the CDR3 is TGTGCCAGCAGATTCCTCGATGGGGGCACCTACAATGAGCAGTTCTTC.

The chain is built from TRBV5-5 and TRBJ1-5, with a tentative D call TRBD1 (6 bases). Trimming stripped 3 bases from V and 1 base from J, with 14 bases between. The length of the CDR3 is 16 residues. Germline CDR1 and CDR2: SGHKS and YYEKEE (reference sequence). The CDR3 loop is CASSWSGGHSNQPQHF. Written as DNA, the CDR3 is TGTGCCAGCAGCTGGAGCGGGGGGCACAGCAATCAGCCCCAGCATTTT.

This clone was seen only once. This sample includes further DNA sequences coding for the same CDR3. J is TRBJ1-5 and V is TRBV19, with TRBD1 identical over 12 bases. The CDR3 spans 16 residues. After removal of 3 bases from V and 7 bases from J, the junction contained 7 bases not matched to a gene. Germline CDR1 LNHDA, CDR2 SQIVND (reference sequence). The CDR3 protein is CASSIIGTGGEQPQHF. DNA of the CDR3: TGTGCCAGTAGTATTATCGGGACAGGGGGCGAACAGCCCCAGCATTTT.

The V gene is TRBV19, the J gene TRBJ2-7; 7 bases align to TRBD1. Germline-derived CDR1 and CDR2 are LNHDA and SQIVND (reference sequence). After removal of 4 bases from V and 4 bases from J, the junction contained 7 bases not matched to a gene. The CDR3 runs 14 residues. This CDR3 is CASSKKGGRYEQYF. CDR3 in DNA: TGTGCCAGTAGTAAAAAAGGGGGCAGGTACGAGCAGTACTTC.

The chain couples TRBV5-6 to TRBJ2-7; no clear D gene. The V and J ends lost 0 bases and 3 bases respectively, with 13 bases between them. Germline V gives CDR1 SGHDT, CDR2 YYEEEE. This CDR3 has 15 amino acids. CDR3 DNA sequence: TGTGCCAGCAGCTTGGCCTTAGCTGAGATCTACGAGCAGTACTTC. Its translation is CASSLALAEIYEQYF.

This clone appeared once. The rearrangement joins TRBV29-1 to TRBJ2-1; tentative D call: TRBD2 (5 bases). V lost 0 bases and J 0 bases, leaving 12 bases between the germline ends. There are 16 residues in the CDR3. Germline V gene data show CDR1 as SQVTM and CDR2 as ANQGSEA. This CDR3 reads CSVEDPGISSYNEQFF. As DNA, the CDR3 is TGCAGCGTTGAAGATCCCGGGATTAGCTCCTACAATGAGCAGTTCTTC.

The rearrangement links TRBV7-9 to TRBJ2-7; D possibly corresponds to TRBD2 (5 bases). Between the trimmed V and J ends, which lost 3 bases and 5 bases, there was a span of 14 bases. The CDR3 has 14 residues. CDR1 SEHNR and CDR2 FQNEAQ come from the germline V gene (reference sequence). DNA for the CDR3: TGTGCCAGCAGCTTCCCTGACTATTTTAACGAGCAGTACTTC. Its protein product is CASSFPDYFNEQYF. The full variable domain, in which reference TRBV7-9 and TRBJ2-7 provide the parts outside the CDR3, is DTGVSQNPRHKITKRGQNVTFRCDPISEHNRLYWYRQTLGQGPEFLTYFQNEAQLEKSRLLSDRFSAERPKGSFSTLEIQRTEQGDSAMYLCASSFPDYFNEQYFGPGTRLTVT.

The genes are TRBV6-5 and TRBJ1-2, with D maybe TRBD1 (5 bases). Between the trimmed V and J ends, which lost 5 bases and 4 bases, there was a span of 14 bases. CDR1 is MNHEY, CDR2 SVGAGI, per germline. CDR3 length: 14 amino acids. In DNA, the CDR3 is TGTGCCAGCAGTCCCGGACATACCCTCTATGGCTACACCTTC. The encoded protein is CASSPGHTLYGYTF.

The gene calls are TRBV30 and TRBJ1-5; 9 bases are shared with TRBD1. Germline loops: CDR1 GTSNPN, CDR2 SVGIG (reference sequence). The CDR3 totals 14 residues. Germline trimming cut 1 base from V and 7 bases from J; bases unmatched to any gene: 5. DNA for the CDR3: TGTGCCTGGAGTGGACAGGGGGTCGGACAGCCCCAGCATTTT. This sequence encodes CAWSGQGVGQPQHF.

This chain uses TRBV27 with TRBJ1-5, with TRBD1 matching 10 bases. Unmatched junction bases numbered 6, after V lost 5 bases and J lost 5 bases. The germline gives CDR1 MNHEY, CDR2 SMNVEV (reference sequence). The CDR3 length is 15 residues. CDR3 nucleotides: TGTGCCAGCAGTCGCTGGACAGGGGGGGATCAGCCCCAGCATTTT. Amino acid sequence: CASSRWTGGDQPQHF.

The CDR3 reads CASSQGVGGGFAGANVLTF. As DNA, the CDR3 is TGCGCCAGCAGCCAAGGGGTGGGGGGAGGTTTTGCTGGGGCCAACGTCCTGACTTTC. This chain joins TRBV4-3 and TRBJ2-6, with D tentatively TRBD2 (6 bases). Per germline, CDR1 LGHNA and CDR2 YSLEER. CDR3 length: 19 amino acids. The V and J ends lost 1 base and 2 bases respectively, with 18 bases between them.

The chain uses TRBV7-2 and TRBJ2-4; TRBD1 matches at 8 bases. Germline V lookup: CDR1 SGHTA, CDR2 FQGNSA. Trimming cost V 5 bases and J 10 bases; bases outside gene matches: 4. The CDR3 length is 12 residues. The CDR3 is CASSTRTGIQYF. The CDR3 nucleotides read TGTGCCAGCAGCACCCGGACAGGGATTCAGTACTTC.

The chain joins TRBV7-9 to TRBJ2-5; 11 bases fit TRBD1. The CDR3 totals 15 residues. J was trimmed by 5 bases and V by 3 bases; bases with no gene match: 5. CDR1 is SEHNR, CDR2 FQNEAQ, per germline (reference sequence). The CDR3 loop reads CASSFGQGARETQYF. In DNA form, the CDR3 reads TGTGCCAGCAGCTTCGGACAGGGGGCGCGGGAGACCCAGTACTTC.

This chain links TRBV29-1 with TRBJ2-2; TRBD2 might be the D (5 bases). There are 13 residues in the CDR3. Trimming pared 4 bases from V and 7 bases from J, leaving 13 bases between. Germline CDR1 SQVTM, CDR2 ANQGSEA. In nucleotides, the CDR3 is TGCAGCGTTGGTACTAGTGGGGTCGGGGAGCTGTTTTTT. It codes for CSVGTSGVGELFF.

In nucleotides, the CDR3 is TGTGCCAGCAGCCAAGTGGGGGGGAGTCTCTCCGGGGAGCTGTTTTTT. Its protein product is CASSQVGGSLSGELFF. The rearrangement links TRBV4-2 to TRBJ2-2; 7 bases fit TRBD2. Germline V gives CDR1 LGHNA, CDR2 YNFKEQ. The V and J ends lost 1 base and 6 bases, in that order; junction bases with no gene match: 8. There are 16 residues in the CDR3.

The rearrangement joins TRBV3-1 (or the pseudogene TRBV3-2) to TRBJ2-3; D is ambiguous. The CDR3 contains 12 residues. Germline CDR1 reads LGHDT; CDR2 reads YNNKEL (reference sequence). V was clipped by 0 bases and J by 5 bases, with 3 bases between them. The DNA for the CDR3 is TGTGCCAGCAGCCAAGATCAAGATACGCAGTATTTT. It yields the protein CASSQDQDTQYF.

The chain uses TRBV4-2 and TRBJ1-6; D is undetermined. Trimming removed 4 bases at V and 0 bases at J, with 10 bases between. CDR1 LGHNA and CDR2 YNFKEQ come from the germline V gene. CDR3 length equals 16 residues. The CDR3 DNA is TGTGCCAGCAGCCTGAGAGGGAGCTCCTATAATTCACCCCTCCACTTT. Encoded protein: CASSLRGSSYNSPLHF.

The chain employs TRBV5-4 and TRBJ2-2; 12 nucleotides match TRBD1. Germline V gene sequence: CDR1 SGHNT, CDR2 YYREEE (reference sequence). The CDR3 consists of 17 residues. After removal of 4 bases from V and 7 bases from J, the junction contained 11 bases not matched to a gene. The CDR3 nucleotides are TGTGCCAGCAGCCCGCCGGGACAGGGGGCGACTGGCGGGGAGCTGTTTTTT. It specifies CASSPPGQGATGGELFF.

V and J are TRBV15 and TRBJ2-3; TRBD2 is a possible D gene (7 bases). The CDR3 totals 15 residues. V was clipped by 1 base and J by 3 bases, with 11 bases between them. The germline V gene has CDR1 LNHNV and CDR2 YYDKDF (reference sequence). The CDR3 sequence is CATSRGGGDTDTQYF. For the CDR3, the DNA is TGTGCCACCAGCAGAGGAGGGGGGGATACAGATACGCAGTATTTT.

The table lists this clone with a few counts. The V and J genes are TRBV19 and TRBJ2-7; D uncertain. The CDR3 runs 11 residues. Germline CDR1 is LNHDA and CDR2 is SQIVND (reference sequence). V dropped 3 bases and J dropped 7 bases, with 7 bases sitting between them. CDR3 sequence (DNA): TGTGCCAGTAGTATGAGTGAGGAGCAGTACTTC. Its translation: CASSMSEEQYF. Supplemented by reference TRBV19 and TRBJ2-7, the full variable domain reads DGGITQSPKYLFRKEGQNVTLSCEQNLNHDAMYWYRQDPGQGLRLIYYSQIVNDFQKGDIAEGYSVSREKKESFPLTVTSAQKNPTAFYLCASSMSEEQYFGPGTRLTVT.

The J gene is TRBJ1-2, the V gene TRBV29-1; TRBD1 aligns across 9 bases. The CDR3 totals 14 residues. Germline V gene sequence: CDR1 SQVTM, CDR2 ANQGSEA. V lost 1 base, J lost 3 bases, and 3 bases stayed unmatched. The DNA of the CDR3 is TGCAGCGTTGAAGTAACAGGGGGCGACTATGGCTACACCTTC. As protein: CSVEVTGGDYGYTF.

The gene calls are TRBV24-1 and TRBJ2-1; D unclear. Per germline, CDR1 KGHDR and CDR2 SFDVKD. V gave up 4 bases and J gave up 8 bases, with 11 bases separating them. The CDR3 runs 13 residues. The CDR3 DNA follows: TGTGCCACCAGTGACTCCACTCATTATGAGCAGTTCTTC. It specifies CATSDSTHYEQFF.

The CDR3 reads CASSVGTGGDTDTQYF. The CDR3 region has the DNA TGTGCCAGCAGCGTAGGGACAGGGGGCGACACAGATACGCAGTATTTT. V is TRBV7-2 and J is TRBJ2-3, with TRBD1 identical over 12 bases. V was clipped by 5 bases and J by 2 bases; unmatched bases: 5. The CDR3 extends over 16 amino acids. Germline lookup yields CDR1 SGHTA and CDR2 FQGNSA.

The chain carries TRBV3-1 (or the pseudogene TRBV3-2) and TRBJ1-4, with no clear D. This CDR3 is built from 12 residues. Germline lookup yields CDR1 LGHDT and CDR2 YNNKEL (reference sequence). V was shortened by 2 bases and J by 7 bases, with 5 bases between the two germline ends. Here the CDR3 reads CASSQLVEKLFF. The CDR3, as DNA: TGTGCCAGCAGCCAATTAGTTGAAAAACTGTTTTTT.

This chain connects TRBV27 to TRBJ1-1, with D hard to call. Germline loops: CDR1 MNHEY, CDR2 SMNVEV (reference sequence). Trimming removed 7 bases at V and 0 bases at J, with 12 bases between. CDR3 length: 14 amino acids. The CDR3 loop reads CASTSLNMNTEAFF. Here the CDR3 DNA reads TGTGCCAGCACCTCTCTGAACATGAACACTGAAGCTTTCTTT.

The genes are TRBV4-2 and TRBJ2-7; 11 positions agree with TRBD1. Germline lookup yields CDR1 LGHNA and CDR2 YNFKEQ. This CDR3 region has 15 residues. With V trimmed by 5 bases and J by 3 bases, 6 bases remained unmatched. The CDR3 loop reads CASSKPGQGVYEQYF. The CDR3 DNA reads as TGTGCCAGCAGCAAACCGGGACAGGGGGTCTACGAGCAGTACTTC.

The chain couples TRBV27 to TRBJ2-2; TRBD1 aligns across 7 bases. V was pared by 5 bases and J by 8 bases, with 2 bases of the junction left unmatched. Germline CDR1 is MNHEY and CDR2 is SMNVEV (reference sequence). The CDR3 is 12 amino acids. CDR3 in amino acids: CASSTGAGELFF. For the CDR3, the DNA is TGTGCCAGCAGTACAGGGGCAGGGGAGCTGTTTTTT.

This chain joins TRBV2 and TRBJ2-3; maybe TRBD1 (7 bases). Looked up from germline, CDR1 is SNHLY and CDR2 is FYNNEI. The CDR3 has 15 residues. The V and J ends lost 6 bases and 0 bases respectively, with 13 bases between them. Here the CDR3 reads CASRGGTASTDTQYF. CDR3 bases: TGTGCCAGCAGAGGGGGGACAGCTAGCACAGATACGCAGTATTTT.

This rearrangement joins TRBV27 to TRBJ2-7, with 7 bases fitting TRBD1. The CDR3 consists of 18 residues. V lost 2 bases, J lost 3 bases, and 16 bases stayed unmatched. Per germline, CDR1 MNHEY and CDR2 SMNVEV (reference sequence). The CDR3 protein is CASSLRTFSRQGNYEQYF. For the CDR3, the DNA is TGTGCCAGCAGTTTACGGACCTTTTCTCGACAGGGCAACTACGAGCAGTACTTC.

The V and J genes are TRBV19 and TRBJ2-2; TRBD2 might be the D (5 bases). The length of the CDR3 is 14 residues. Trimming shortened V by 4 bases and J by 6 bases, and 12 bases separated the two germline ends. Germline V gives CDR1 LNHDA, CDR2 SQIVND (reference sequence). Written as DNA, the CDR3 is TGTGCCAGTAGTAGCGGGCAGGAGGCCGGGGAGCTGTTTTTT. It translates to CASSSGQEAGELFF.

This clone has just one count. This chain joins TRBV7-2 and TRBJ1-1; 7 bases agree with TRBD1. The length of the CDR3 is 16 residues. V dropped 5 bases and J dropped 5; count of bases not matched to a gene: 14. The V gene's germline CDR1 is SGHTA and CDR2 FQGNSA. The CDR3: CASSPQRRGLRTEAFF. CDR3 coding DNA: TGTGCCAGCAGCCCTCAACGGAGGGGGCTTAGAACTGAAGCTTTCTTT.